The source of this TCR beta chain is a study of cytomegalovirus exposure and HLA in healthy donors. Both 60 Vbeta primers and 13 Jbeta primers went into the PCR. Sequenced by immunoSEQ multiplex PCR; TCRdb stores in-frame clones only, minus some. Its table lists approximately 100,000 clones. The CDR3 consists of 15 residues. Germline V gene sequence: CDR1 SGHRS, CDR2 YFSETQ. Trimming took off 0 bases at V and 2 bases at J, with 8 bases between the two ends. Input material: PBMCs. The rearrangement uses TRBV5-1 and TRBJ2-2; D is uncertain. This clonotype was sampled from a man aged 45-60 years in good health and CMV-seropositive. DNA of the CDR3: TGCGCCAGCAGCTTGGTGGTTACTAACACCGGGGAGCTGTTTTTT. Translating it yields CASSLVVTNTGELFF.